The 22 T cell receptor beta chains below all came from one sample that was sequenced in a study of cytomegalovirus exposure and HLA in healthy donors. The table came from immunoSEQ multiplex PCR; TCRdb's copy has only in-frame clones and leaves some out. Of under 400,000 clones listed, roughly 90% are singletons. Sequenced sample: PBMCs. The receptor set was obtained from a woman aged 18-29 years in good health and CMV-seronegative.

The chain has TRBV7-2 and TRBJ1-3; the D is unclear. Germline V gene data show CDR1 as SGHTA and CDR2 as FQGNSA. V lost 5 bases, J lost 2 bases, and 13 bases lay in between. The CDR3 totals 15 residues. The chain's CDR3 is CASSTGNSAGNTIYF. CDR3 nucleotide sequence: TGTGCCAGCAGCACCGGGAATTCCGCTGGAAACACCATATATTTT.

The V gene is TRBV7-2, the J gene TRBJ1-3; D is undetermined. CDR1 SGHTA and CDR2 FQGNSA come from the germline V gene. The CDR3 contains 13 residues. V lost 1 base, J lost 4 bases, and 5 bases lay in between. The CDR3 reads CASSLELGNTIYF. The CDR3 coding sequence is TGTGCCAGCAGCTTAGAACTGGGAAACACCATATATTTT.

The chain combines TRBV28 with TRBJ2-7; D is unresolved. Per the germline V gene, CDR1 is MDHEN and CDR2 is SYDVKM. V lost 5 bases and J lost 3, with 17 bases in between. The CDR3 contains 15 residues. The CDR3 region is CASSLPMVTGYEQYF. Written as DNA, the CDR3 is TGTGCCAGCAGTCTCCCTATGGTCACCGGCTACGAGCAGTACTTC.

J is TRBJ2-7 and V is TRBV30; D may be TRBD1 (6 bases). The ends were cut back, 3 bases at V and 1 base at J, with 10 bases in the middle. Germline CDR1 GTSNPN, CDR2 SVGIG (reference sequence). This CDR3 has 13 amino acids. Here the CDR3 reads CAWSADSSYEQYF. The CDR3 DNA is TGTGCCTGGAGCGCGGACAGTTCCTACGAGCAGTACTTC.

The chain employs TRBV2 and TRBJ1-1; D perhaps matches TRBD1 (5 bases). The CDR3 has 14 amino acids. V lost 6 bases and J 1 base, leaving 12 bases between the germline ends. Germline CDR1 and CDR2: SNHLY and FYNNEI. The CDR3 DNA follows: TGTGCCAGCAGCAAGACAGACAGGAACACTGAAGCTTTCTTT. It translates to CASSKTDRNTEAFF.

This chain uses TRBV18 with TRBJ1-2; a possible D gene is TRBD1 (5 bases). Germline V gives CDR1 KGHSH, CDR2 LQKENI. The length of the CDR3 is 14 residues. Trimming took off 1 base at V and 2 bases at J, with 8 bases between the two ends. CDR3 protein: CASSPQGINYGYTF. The CDR3 bases are TGTGCCAGCTCACCACAGGGGATAAACTATGGCTACACCTTC.

This chain connects TRBV4-1 to TRBJ2-2, with D possibly TRBD2 on 5 matching bases. The germline V gene has CDR1 MGHRA and CDR2 YSYEKL. The germline V and J ends were trimmed by 1 base and 8 bases, with 14 bases remaining between them. The CDR3 consists of 15 residues. The CDR3 DNA is TGCGCCAGCAGCCAAGCGATTCGGGGAATTGGGGAGCTGTTTTTT. Its translation: CASSQAIRGIGELFF.

The chain combines TRBV2 with TRBJ1-1; D call uncertain. V shed 4 bases and J shed 2 bases, with 11 bases lying between them. The CDR3 has 14 amino acids. Germline CDR1 and CDR2: SNHLY and FYNNEI. The CDR3 DNA reads TGTGCCAGCAGTGGGCCTTCGAAAAACACTGAAGCTTTCTTT. Amino acid sequence: CASSGPSKNTEAFF.

In DNA, the CDR3 is TGTGCCAGCAGCGTTTTAGCGAACCCCTACGAGCAGTACTTC. Encoded protein: CASSVLANPYEQYF. This sequence joins TRBV9 and TRBJ2-7; maybe TRBD2 (5 bases). Germline V gene lookup returns CDR1 SGDLS and CDR2 YYNGEE. This CDR3 is 14 amino acids long. The germline V and J ends were trimmed by 2 bases and 2 bases, with 11 bases remaining between them.

The chain combines TRBV5-1 with TRBJ1-2, with 11 bases lining up with TRBD1. Germline V gene lookup returns CDR1 SGHRS and CDR2 YFSETQ. CDR3 length: 13 residues. J was trimmed by 7 bases and V by 4 bases; bases with no gene match: 3. CDR3 in amino acids: CASSGGTGGGYTF. CDR3 in DNA: TGCGCCAGCAGCGGAGGGACAGGGGGTGGCTACACCTTC.

V usage is TRBV21-1 and J usage is TRBJ2-7; the D call TRBD2 from the table was never checked on the DNA. TRBV21-1 has pseudogene status. The CDR3 extends over 13 amino acids. The CDR3 DNA reads TGTGCCAGCAGCAAAGTCCCGGGTTACGAGCAGTACTTC. Translating gives CASSKVPGYEQYF.

The V gene is TRBV6-1, the J gene TRBJ1-4; D remains ambiguous. The V and J ends lost 4 bases and 6 bases respectively, with 9 bases between them. Germline loops: CDR1 MNHNS, CDR2 SASEGT. The CDR3 is 13 amino acids. The CDR3: CASSVRVDEKLFF. Written as DNA, the CDR3 is TGTGCCAGCAGTGTCCGGGTGGATGAAAAACTGTTTTTT.

The chain employs TRBV14 and TRBJ2-2, with a tentative D call TRBD2 (5 bases). The CDR3 sequence is 17 residues long. Germline loops: CDR1 SGHDN, CDR2 FVKESK. The V end lost 4 bases, the J end lost 4 bases, and 19 bases lay between the germline ends. The CDR3 spells CASSLNPGLIFTGELFF. CDR3 nucleotides: TGTGCCAGCAGCCTCAACCCAGGACTGATTTTCACCGGGGAGCTGTTTTTT.

The genes are TRBV5-1 and TRBJ1-1; no definite D call. V lost 2 bases and J lost 0, with 8 bases in between. CDR1 is SGHRS and CDR2 is YFSETQ in the germline V gene. The CDR3 consists of 14 residues. This chain's CDR3 is CASSFAAVNTEAFF. As DNA, the CDR3 is TGCGCCAGCAGCTTTGCCGCAGTGAACACTGAAGCTTTCTTT.

The chain couples TRBV27 to TRBJ2-2; D is possibly TRBD1 (6 bases). The CDR3 contains 15 residues. V was pared by 6 bases and J by 6 bases, with 17 bases between. The germline V gene encodes CDR1 MNHEY and CDR2 SMNVEV (reference sequence). Here the CDR3 reads CASSRTGSKAGELFF. The CDR3 DNA follows: TGTGCCAGCAGCCGCACAGGGTCTAAGGCCGGGGAGCTGTTTTTT.

This chain connects TRBV11-3 to TRBJ2-1, with 10 bases fitting TRBD2. Germline V gene data show CDR1 as SGHNT and CDR2 as YENEEA. The CDR3 covers 15 residues. With 5 bases clipped from V and 4 bases from J, the junction kept 5 bases outside the gene matches. The CDR3 DNA is TGTGCCAGCAGCCAGCGGGGGGGAGGGTACAATGAGCAGTTCTTC. It is translated as CASSQRGGGYNEQFF.

The chain carries TRBV27 and TRBJ2-7, with a weak D call TRBD1 (5 bases). Germline loops: CDR1 MNHEY, CDR2 SMNVEV (reference sequence). Deletions cut 3 bases from V and 1 base from J, with 7 bases between. The CDR3 is 13 residues long. In DNA form, the CDR3 reads TGTGCCAGCAGTTTGGCAGGGTCCTACGAGCAGTACTTC. This sequence encodes CASSLAGSYEQYF.

The rearrangement uses TRBV5-4 and TRBJ1-2, with D possibly TRBD1 on 6 matching bases. The germline V and J ends were trimmed by 2 bases and 6 bases, with 17 bases remaining between them. The CDR3 extends over 15 amino acids. Germline lookup yields CDR1 SGHNT and CDR2 YYREEE (reference sequence). CDR3 nucleotide sequence: TGTGCCAGCAGCTTACAGGGAAGCGGGGTCGATGGCTACACCTTC. This translates into CASSLQGSGVDGYTF.

V is TRBV28 and J is TRBJ1-2; D might be TRBD1 (6 bases). Per germline, CDR1 MDHEN and CDR2 SYDVKM. V lost 2 bases and J lost 3, with 13 bases in between. The CDR3 is 15 amino acids. CDR3 region: CASSLGGAGDYGYTF. The CDR3 DNA is TGTGCCAGCAGTTTAGGGGGGGCGGGCGACTATGGCTACACCTTC.

The CDR3 reads CASRGGGTEAFF. CDR3 coding DNA: TGTGCCAGCCGGGGAGGGGGCACTGAAGCTTTCTTT. The J gene is TRBJ1-1, the V gene TRBV6-1, with D possibly being TRBD1 (6 bases). The CDR3 contains 12 residues. The V gene lost 8 bases and the J gene lost 4 bases, with 11 bases spanning the gap. The germline CDR1 and CDR2 sequences are MNHNS and SASEGT.

The chain couples TRBV9 to TRBJ2-5; unclear D gene. The J call is in doubt because the DNA end fits TRBJ2-7 better. The germline CDR1 and CDR2 sequences are SGDLS and YYNGEE. There are 14 residues in the CDR3. CDR3: CASSVGGDNIEQYF. In DNA form, the CDR3 reads TGTGCCAGCAGCGTAGGAGGAGATAATATCGAGCAGTACTTC.

The chain uses TRBV4-2 and TRBJ2-2, with 9 bases matching TRBD2. Germline CDR1 and CDR2: LGHNA and YNFKEQ. V was pared by 1 base and J by 6 bases, with 6 bases of the junction left unmatched. The CDR3 runs to 16 residues. CDR3 sequence (DNA): TGTGCCAGCAGCCAAGGGAGCGGGAGGTTTCCCGGGGAGCTGTTTTTT. Its translation is CASSQGSGRFPGELFF.